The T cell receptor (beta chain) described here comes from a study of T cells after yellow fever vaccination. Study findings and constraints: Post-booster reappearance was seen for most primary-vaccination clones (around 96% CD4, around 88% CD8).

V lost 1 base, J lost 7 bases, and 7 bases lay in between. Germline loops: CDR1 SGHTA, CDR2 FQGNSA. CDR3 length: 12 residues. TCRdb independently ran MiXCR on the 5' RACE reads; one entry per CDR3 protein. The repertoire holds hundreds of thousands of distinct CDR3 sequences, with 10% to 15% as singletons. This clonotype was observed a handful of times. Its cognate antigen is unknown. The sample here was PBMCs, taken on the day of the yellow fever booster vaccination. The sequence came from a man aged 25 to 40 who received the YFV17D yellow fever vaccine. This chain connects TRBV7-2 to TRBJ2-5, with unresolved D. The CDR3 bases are TGTGCCAGCAGCTTAGAAAGGGTGACCCAGTACTTC. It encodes CASSLERVTQYF.